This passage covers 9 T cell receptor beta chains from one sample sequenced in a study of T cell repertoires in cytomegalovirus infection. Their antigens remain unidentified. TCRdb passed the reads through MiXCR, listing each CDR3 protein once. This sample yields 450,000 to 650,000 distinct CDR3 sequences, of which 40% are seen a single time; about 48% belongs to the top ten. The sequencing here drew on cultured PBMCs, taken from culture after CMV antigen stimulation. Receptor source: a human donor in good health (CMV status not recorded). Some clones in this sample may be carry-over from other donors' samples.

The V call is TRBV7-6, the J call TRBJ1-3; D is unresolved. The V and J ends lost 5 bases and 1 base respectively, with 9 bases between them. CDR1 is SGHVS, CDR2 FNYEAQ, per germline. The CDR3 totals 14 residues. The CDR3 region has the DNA TGTGCCAGCAGCCAGATCCTGTCTGGAAACACCATATATTTT. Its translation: CASSQILSGNTIYF.

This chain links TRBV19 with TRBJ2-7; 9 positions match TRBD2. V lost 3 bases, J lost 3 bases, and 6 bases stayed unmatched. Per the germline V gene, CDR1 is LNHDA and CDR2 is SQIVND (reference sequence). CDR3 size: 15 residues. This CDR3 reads CASSIGGGAFYEQYF. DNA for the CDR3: TGTGCCAGTAGTATCGGCGGGGGGGCCTTCTACGAGCAGTACTTC.

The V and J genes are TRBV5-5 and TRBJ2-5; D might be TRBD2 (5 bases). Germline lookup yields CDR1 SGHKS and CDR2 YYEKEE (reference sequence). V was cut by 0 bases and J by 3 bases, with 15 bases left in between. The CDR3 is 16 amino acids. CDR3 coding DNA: TGTGCCAGCAGCTTGGCCTTGATAGCGTACAAAGAGACCCAGTACTTC. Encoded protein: CASSLALIAYKETQYF. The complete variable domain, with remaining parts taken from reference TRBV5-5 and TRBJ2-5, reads DAGVTQSPTHLIKTRGQQVTLRCSPISGHKSVSWYQQVLGQGPQFIFQYYEKEERGRGNFPDRFSARQFPNYSSELNVNALLLGDSALYLCASSLALIAYKETQYFGPGTRLLVL.

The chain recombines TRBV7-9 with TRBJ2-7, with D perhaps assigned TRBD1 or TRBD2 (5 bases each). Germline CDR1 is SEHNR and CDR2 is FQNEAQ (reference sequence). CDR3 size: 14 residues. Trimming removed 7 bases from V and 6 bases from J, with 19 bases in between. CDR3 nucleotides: TGTGCCAGCAAAGGTGGGACGGGGCTGAGCGAGCAGTACTTC. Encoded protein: CASKGGTGLSEQYF.

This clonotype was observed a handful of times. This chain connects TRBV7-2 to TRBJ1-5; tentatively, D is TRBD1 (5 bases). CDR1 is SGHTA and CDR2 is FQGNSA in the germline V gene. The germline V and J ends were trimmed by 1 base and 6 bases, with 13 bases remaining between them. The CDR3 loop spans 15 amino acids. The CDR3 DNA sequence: TGTGCCAGCAGCTTAGAGGGCAGGGTGGGTCAGCCCCAGCATTTT. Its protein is CASSLEGRVGQPQHF.

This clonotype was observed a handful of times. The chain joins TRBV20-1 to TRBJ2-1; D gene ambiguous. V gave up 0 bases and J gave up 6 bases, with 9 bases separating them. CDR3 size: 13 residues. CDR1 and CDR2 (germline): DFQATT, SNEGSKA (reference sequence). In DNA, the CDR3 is TGCAGTGCTAGAGATCCGTCGGGCAATGAGCAGTTCTTC. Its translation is CSARDPSGNEQFF.

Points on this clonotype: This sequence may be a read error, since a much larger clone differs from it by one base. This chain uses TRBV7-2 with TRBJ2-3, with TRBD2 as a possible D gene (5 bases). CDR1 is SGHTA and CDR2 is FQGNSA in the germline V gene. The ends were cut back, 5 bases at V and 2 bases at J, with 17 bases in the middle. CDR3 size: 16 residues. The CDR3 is CTSSVGSLAPTDTQYF. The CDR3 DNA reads TGTACCAGCAGCGTAGGATCCCTAGCCCCCACAGATACGCAGTATTTT.

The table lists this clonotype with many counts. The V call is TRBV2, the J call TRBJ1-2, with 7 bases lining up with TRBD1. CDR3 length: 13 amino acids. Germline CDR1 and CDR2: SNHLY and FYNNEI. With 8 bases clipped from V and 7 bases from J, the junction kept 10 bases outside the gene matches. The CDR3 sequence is CASATGLSRGYTF. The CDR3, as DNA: TGTGCCAGCGCGACAGGGCTTAGCCGTGGCTACACCTTC.

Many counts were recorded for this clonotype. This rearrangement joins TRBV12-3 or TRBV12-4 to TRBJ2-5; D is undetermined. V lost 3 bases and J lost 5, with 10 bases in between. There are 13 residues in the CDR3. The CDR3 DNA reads TGTGCCAGCAGTTTGATCCGCCGGGAGACCCAGTACTTC. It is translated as CASSLIRRETQYF.